The next 10 T cell receptor beta chains were all read from a single sample in a study of blood T cells in healthy people across ages. A sample-barcoded 5' primer and a J-beta primer mix were used in a second PCR of about 6 to 12 cycles. In TCRdb, the 5' RACE reads were re-called with MiXCR into one record per CDR3 protein. The profile shows about 1.8 million distinct CDR3 sequences, 49% of them singletons. The sequencing input was blood. The receptors were gathered from a woman aged 40-49 years in good health.

V is TRBV15 and J is TRBJ1-2, with a tentative D call TRBD1 (5 bases). CDR3 length: 14 amino acids. Germline CDR1 is LNHNV and CDR2 is YYDKDF (reference sequence). V was clipped by 1 base and J by 2 bases, with 8 bases between them. CDR3 sequence reads: CATSRGDGNYGYTF. CDR3 nucleotides: TGTGCCACCAGCAGAGGGGACGGGAACTATGGCTACACCTTC.

V gene TRBV20-1 combines with J gene TRBJ2-3; no clear D gene. The CDR3 is 14 residues long. Germline assignment: CDR1 DFQATT and CDR2 SNEGSKA (reference sequence). The CDR3 protein is CSAWRTTPTDTQYF. CDR3 coding DNA: TGCAGCGCTTGGAGAACTACCCCAACAGATACGCAGTATTTT.

The chain is built from TRBV7-2 and TRBJ2-5, with TRBD2 matching 8 bases. Trimming at V came to 10 bases and at J to 4 bases, leaving 11 bases not matched to a gene. Germline CDR1 reads SGHTA; CDR2 reads FQGNSA. The CDR3 is 14 amino acids. The CDR3 here is CAIAAGGGRETQYF. CDR3 in DNA: TGTGCCATTGCGGCGGGGGGAGGGAGAGAGACCCAGTACTTC.

This clonotype was observed many times. The J gene is TRBJ1-4, the V gene TRBV10-2; 9 bases match TRBD1. The CDR3 is 14 amino acids. CDR1 is WSHSY, CDR2 SAAADI, per germline. V gave up 6 bases and J gave up 7 bases; unmatched junction bases: 6. The CDR3 region has the DNA TGCGCCAGCAGGCTGGACAGGGGAGGTGAAAAACTGTTTTTT. Protein product: CASRLDRGGEKLFF.

This clonotype turned up a few times. The V call is TRBV7-9, the J call TRBJ2-1, with no clear D. The germline V gene encodes CDR1 SEHNR and CDR2 FQNEAQ (reference sequence). The CDR3 covers 13 residues. V was shortened by 4 bases and J by 5 bases, with 9 bases between the two germline ends. The CDR3 bases are TGTGCCAGCAGCTCCTTCCCCCACAATGAGCAGTTCTTC. It specifies CASSSFPHNEQFF. Full variable domain (outside the CDR3, taken from reference TRBV7-9 and TRBJ2-1): DTGVSQNPRHKITKRGQNVTFRCDPISEHNRLYWYRQTLGQGPEFLTYFQNEAQLEKSRLLSDRFSAERPKGSFSTLEIQRTEQGDSAMYLCASSSFPHNEQFFGPGTRLTVL.

The J gene is TRBJ2-1, the V gene TRBV12-3 or TRBV12-4; 11 nucleotides line up with TRBD2. J was trimmed by 5 bases and V by 3 bases; bases with no gene match: 6. The CDR3 is 16 amino acids. The DNA of the CDR3 is TGTGCCAGCAGTTTTCCTACTAGCGGGAGAAACAATGAGCAGTTCTTC. This gives the protein CASSFPTSGRNNEQFF.

This sequence joins TRBV15 and TRBJ2-1, with TRBD1 as a possible D gene (7 bases). Germline V gene data show CDR1 as LNHNV and CDR2 as YYDKDF (reference sequence). This CDR3 region has 16 residues. The germline V and J ends were trimmed by 4 bases and 8 bases, with 21 bases remaining between them. For the CDR3, the DNA is TGTGCCACCAGCAAACGGACAGGCGCCTCTAGCGATGAGCAGTTCTTC. Encoded protein: CATSKRTGASSDEQFF.

This clonotype has only a few counts. The V call is TRBV5-6, the J call TRBJ2-5; D ambiguous. The CDR3 is 11 residues long. Trimming removed 1 base at V and 11 bases at J, with 9 bases between. Germline CDR1 is SGHDT and CDR2 is YYEEEE. For the CDR3, the DNA is TGTGCCAGCAGCTTGACGACTGAGCAGTACTTC. Its protein is CASSLTTEQYF.

CDR3 sequence: CASSSVSGVPEQFF. CDR3 nucleotides: TGTGCCAGCAGCTCCGTTTCGGGGGTCCCTGAGCAGTTCTTC. This sequence joins TRBV7-9 and TRBJ2-1; D may be TRBD2 (6 bases). This CDR3 spans 14 amino acids. V was shortened by 4 bases and J by 9 bases, with 16 bases between the two germline ends. Germline CDR1 reads SEHNR; CDR2 reads FQNEAQ (reference sequence).

This clonotype has a handful of counts. V is TRBV27 and J is TRBJ2-1; D unclear. CDR1 and CDR2 from the germline V gene are MNHEY and SMNVEV (reference sequence). The CDR3 has 14 amino acids. Trimming stripped 5 bases from V and 9 bases from J, with 17 bases between. The CDR3 DNA is TGTGCCAGCAGTCCCACGAGGTCCAACGGTGAGCAGTTCTTC. Its translation: CASSPTRSNGEQFF.